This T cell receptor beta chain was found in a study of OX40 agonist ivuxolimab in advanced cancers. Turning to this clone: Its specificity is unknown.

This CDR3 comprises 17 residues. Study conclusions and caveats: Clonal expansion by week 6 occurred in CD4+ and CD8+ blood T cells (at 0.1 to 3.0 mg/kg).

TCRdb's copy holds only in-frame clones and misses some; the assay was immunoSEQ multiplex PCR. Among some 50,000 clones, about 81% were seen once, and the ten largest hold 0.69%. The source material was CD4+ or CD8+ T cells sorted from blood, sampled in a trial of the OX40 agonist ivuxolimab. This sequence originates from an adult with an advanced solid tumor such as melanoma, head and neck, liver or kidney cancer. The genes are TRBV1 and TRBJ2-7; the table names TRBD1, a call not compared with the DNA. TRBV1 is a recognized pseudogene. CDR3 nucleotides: TGCACCAGCAGCCAAGATTGGGACAAGGGGAAATCCTACGAGCAGTACTTC. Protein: CTSSQDWDKGKSYEQYF.